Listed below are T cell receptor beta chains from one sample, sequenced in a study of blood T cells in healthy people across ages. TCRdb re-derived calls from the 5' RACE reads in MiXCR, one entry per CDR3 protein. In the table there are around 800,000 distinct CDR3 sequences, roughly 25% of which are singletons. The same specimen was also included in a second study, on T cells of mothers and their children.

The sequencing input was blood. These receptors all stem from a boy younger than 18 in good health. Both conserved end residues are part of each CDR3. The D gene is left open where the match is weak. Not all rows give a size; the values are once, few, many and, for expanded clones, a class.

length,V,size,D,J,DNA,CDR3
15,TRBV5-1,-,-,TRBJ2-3,TGCGCCAGCAGCTTCGGACAGTACCGCACAGATACGCAGTATTTT,CASSFGQYRTDTQYF
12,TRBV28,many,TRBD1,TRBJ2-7,TGTGCCAGCAGTCTCGGGACAGGAGAGCAGTACTTC,CASSLGTGEQYF
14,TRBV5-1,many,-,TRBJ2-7,TGCGCCAGCAGCCGGGAGGGACAGACCTACGAGCAGTACTTC,CASSREGQTYEQYF
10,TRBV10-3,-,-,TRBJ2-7,TGTGCCAACCTCCCCCACGAGCAGTACTTC,CANLPHEQYF
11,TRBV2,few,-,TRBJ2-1,TGTGCCAGCAGTGGAGTGGCTGAGCAGTTCTTC,CASSGVAEQFF
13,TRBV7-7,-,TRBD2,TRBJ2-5,TGTGCTAGCAGAAGCGGGGGATCTGAGACCCAGTACTTC,CASRSGGSETQYF
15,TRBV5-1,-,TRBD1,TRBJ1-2,TGCGCCAGCAGCGATATTACAGGGGGTGTTGATGGCTACACCTTC,CASSDITGGVDGYTF
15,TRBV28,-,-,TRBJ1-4,TGTGCCAGCACCATGCCGGACAGATCTAATGAAAAACTGTTTTTT,CASTMPDRSNEKLFF
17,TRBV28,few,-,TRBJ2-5,TGTGCCAGCAGCACACCCCGGGACAAGGAGTATCAAGAGACCCAGTACTTC,CASSTPRDKEYQETQYF
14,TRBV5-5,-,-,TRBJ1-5,TGTGCCAGCAGCTTTAACAGGGACAATCAGCCCCAGCATTTT,CASSFNRDNQPQHF
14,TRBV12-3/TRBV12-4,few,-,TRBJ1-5,TGTGCCAGCACCCGGACAAGTAGCAATCAGCCCCAGCATTTT,CASTRTSSNQPQHF
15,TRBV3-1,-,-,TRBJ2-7,TGTGCCAGCAGCCAAGCCGGGACACCGCTTGGCGAGCAGTACTTC,CASSQAGTPLGEQYF
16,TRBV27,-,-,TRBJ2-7,TGTGCCAGCAGTTTATTAGGAGGGGGGCGCTCCTACGAGCAGTACTTC,CASSLLGGGRSYEQYF
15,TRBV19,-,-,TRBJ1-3,TGTGCCAGTATGAGACAGGACCTGCCTGGAAACACCATATATTTT,CASMRQDLPGNTIYF
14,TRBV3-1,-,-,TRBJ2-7,TGTGCCAGCAGCCAAGCCTTCGGACGGAACGAGCAGTACTTC,CASSQAFGRNEQYF
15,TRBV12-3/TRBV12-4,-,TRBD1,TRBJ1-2,TGTGCCAGCAGTTTCCGGCAGGGGGCTTCCTATGGCTACACCTTC,CASSFRQGASYGYTF
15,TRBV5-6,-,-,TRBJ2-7,TGTGCCAGCAGCCCGGGACATACGAACGCCTACGAGCAGTACTTC,CASSPGHTNAYEQYF